The present T cell receptor (beta chain) was sequenced within a study of blood T cell repertoires in COVID-19. Study-wide context: Sources were T cells, B-cell-depleted T cells, or PBMCs; the material itself was cDNA or gDNA.

Some clones are missing from TCRdb's copy, which holds only in-frame ones; the method was immunoSEQ multiplex PCR. The table records about 490,000 clones, 80% to 90% of them present only once. This CDR3 is built from 15 residues. Germline V gene sequence: CDR1 LGHDT, CDR2 YNNKEL (reference sequence). V gave up 0 bases and J gave up 2 bases, with 9 bases separating them. What was sequenced was peripheral blood. The V gene is TRBV3-1 (or the pseudogene TRBV3-2), the J gene TRBJ2-3, with a weak D call TRBD2 (5 bases). This sequence was found in a human donor in a cohort sampled during active COVID-19. The CDR3 loop reads CASSQDTRLTDTQYF. In DNA, the CDR3 is TGTGCCAGCAGCCAAGATACTAGGCTCACAGATACGCAGTATTTT.